The source of this TCR beta chain is a study of CD8 T cells in ankylosing spondylitis (dated by TCRdb to 2017 to 2019). The study in broad terms: To find TCR variants linked to disease, the study profiled T cell receptor beta repertoires in ankylosing spondylitis patients and healthy donors. In total, the full study cohort was made up of 108 healthy donors and about two dozen ankylosing spondylitis patients. Samples of peripheral blood were taken, and for ankylosing spondylitis patients, synovial fluid was collected as well.

Sequencing was performed on an Illumina HiSeq 2500. Quantitative 5'-RACE with molecular barcodes was the method used to prepare the TCR beta libraries. As for how the authors treated the data: To identify disease-linked TCR variants, a new computational method was used, one built on a probabilistic model of VDJ rearrangement. TCRdb handled the public reads itself, with Q25 trimming in fastp and clone calling in MiXCR, and kept productive beta chains. Records with the same CDR3 protein are collapsed into one entry carrying the most frequent genes and DNA. It is TCRdb's table, rather than the study itself, that gives the V and J calls and clone size. The sample contains under 300,000 distinct CDR3 sequences, about 10% of them found a single time. The ten largest make up under 7% of the sample. Broader findings and caveats from the paper: According to the report, matched synovial fluid samples from ankylosing spondylitis patients were significantly enriched for the disease-linked clones. The disease-linked clones showed a CD8+ phenotype and occurred at relatively low frequencies in peripheral blood. Blood from ankylosing spondylitis patients appeared to be characterized by a TCR beta motif made up of seven or eight highly homologous amino acid variants. Some motif variants had previously been reported in the synovial fluid and blood of reactive arthritis patients, which suggests shared mechanisms of disease initiation.

Measured from the cysteine to the phenylalanine, the CDR3 is 14 residues long. The only DNA kept is the CDR3, 42 bases in frame from the first base. After removal of 1 base from V and 2 bases from J, the junction retains 5 bases not matched to a gene. For CDR1 and CDR2, the germline V gene (reference sequence) lists DFQATT and SNEGSKA. This clonotype was observed at least ten times. Its antigen is unknown. No base-level quality is on record; no much larger clone is a single base apart. The clonotype comes from a male donor with ankylosing spondylitis or in good health (not recorded which). The specimen was blood, either unsorted or a sorted T cell fraction (not recorded which). This chain joins TRBV20-1 to TRBJ2-7; TRBD1 matches 7 bases in the middle. The DNA is as follows: TGCAGTGCTAGAGTCGACAGGGCGCCCTACGAGCAGTACTTC. It is translated as CSARVDRAPYEQYF.